The sequence of this T cell receptor beta chain was determined in a study of T-cell memory formation after mild COVID-19. Findings and caveats of the study: Whereas later expanders leaned CD4+, clones contracting day 15 to 85 showed a balanced CD4/CD8 makeup. CD4+ contracting clones lay mainly in CM and EM, CD8+ ones in EMRA. Pre-infection memory held some responding clones, suggesting pre-existing cross-reactive T cells responded.

CDR1 and CDR2 from the germline V gene are SQVTM and ANQGSEA. The J segment lost 0 bases and the V segment lost 7 bases, leaving 6 bases of the junction unmatched. The CDR3 is 14 residues long. Via MiXCR, TCRdb re-called the 5' RACE reads, giving one row per CDR3 protein. The table shows roughly 180,000 distinct CDR3 sequences, with approximately 18% occurring only once. Concerning this clonotype itself: Its antigen is undetermined.

The sequencing sample was made of PBMCs or a T cell subset sorted from them (not recorded which). The rearrangement uses TRBV29-1 and TRBJ2-1; 7 bases line up with TRBD2. The TCR was taken from a man younger than 30 who had mild COVID-19 (a few samples of this study predate the infection). Cell type and time point are not known. CDR3 loop: CSGEGKSSYNEQFF. The CDR3 DNA is TGCAGCGGGGAGGGCAAGAGCTCCTACAATGAGCAGTTCTTC.